The sequence of this T cell receptor (beta chain) was determined in a study of cytomegalovirus exposure and HLA in healthy donors. Findings of the study overall: When a later analysis was performed, an Asian-associated ancestry cluster reportedly had fewer N-insertions than the approximately 680-donor mean. TCR beta V- and J-gene trimming was later associated with a missense DCLRE1C variant. Among the most significant clusters, several appeared linked to common viral pathogens in a later analysis. TRBV6-2, TRBV6-3 and other indistinguishable V segments were excluded.

PCR employed 60 Vbeta and 13 Jbeta primers. Data came from immunoSEQ multiplex PCR; TCRdb stores just in-frame clones and leaves some out. The repertoire holds about 89,000 clones, with around 74% as singletons. Germline CDR1 is SGHVS and CDR2 is FQNEAQ. There are 15 residues in the CDR3. Trimming removed 7 bases from V and 6 bases from J; junction bases left unmatched: 11. As for this clone: Its antigen is undetermined.

The sequence derives from a man younger than 45 in good health and CMV-seropositive. This chain links TRBV7-8 with TRBJ1-4, with TRBD1 identical over 7 bases. The specimen sequenced was PBMCs. Here the CDR3 reads CASTQARGRHEKLFF. The CDR3 coding sequence is TGTGCCAGCACCCAGGCAAGGGGGCGCCATGAAAAACTGTTTTTT.